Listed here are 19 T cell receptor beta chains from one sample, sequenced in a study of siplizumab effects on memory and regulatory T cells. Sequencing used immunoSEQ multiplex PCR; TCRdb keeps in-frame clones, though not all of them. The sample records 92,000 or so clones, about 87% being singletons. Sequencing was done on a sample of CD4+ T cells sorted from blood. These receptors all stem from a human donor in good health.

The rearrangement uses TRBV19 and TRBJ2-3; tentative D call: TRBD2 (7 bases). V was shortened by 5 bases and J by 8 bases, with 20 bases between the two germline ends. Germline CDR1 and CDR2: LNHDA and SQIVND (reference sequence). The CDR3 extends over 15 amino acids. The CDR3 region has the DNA TGTGCCAGTAGTCCCTCACCCCGGGGGGCGTCTACGCAGTATTTT. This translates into CASSPSPRGASTQYF.

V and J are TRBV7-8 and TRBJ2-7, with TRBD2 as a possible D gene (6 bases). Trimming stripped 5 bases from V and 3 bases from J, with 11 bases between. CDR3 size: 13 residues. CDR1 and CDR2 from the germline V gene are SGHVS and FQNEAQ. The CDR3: CASSRVGGYEQYF. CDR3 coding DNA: TGTGCCAGCAGCCGGGTGGGGGGCTACGAGCAGTACTTC.

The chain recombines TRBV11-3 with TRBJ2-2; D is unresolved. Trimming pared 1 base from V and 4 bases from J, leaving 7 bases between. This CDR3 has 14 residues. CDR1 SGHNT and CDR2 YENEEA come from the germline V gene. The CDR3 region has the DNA TGTGCCAGCAGCTTAGGAACAGCCACCGGGGAGCTGTTTTTT. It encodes CASSLGTATGELFF. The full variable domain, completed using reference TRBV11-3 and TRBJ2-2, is EAGVVQSPRYKIIEKKQPVAFWCNPISGHNTLYWYLQNLGQGPELLIRYENEEAVDDSQLPKDRFSAERLKGVDSTLKIQPAELGDSAVYLCASSLGTATGELFFGEGSRLTVL.

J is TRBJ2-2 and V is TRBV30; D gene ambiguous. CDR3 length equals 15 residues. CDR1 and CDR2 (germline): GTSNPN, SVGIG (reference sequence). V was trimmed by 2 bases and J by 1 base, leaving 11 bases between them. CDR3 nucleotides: TGTGCCTGGAGTCTGACGAGGATGAACACCGGGGAGCTGTTTTTT. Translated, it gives CAWSLTRMNTGELFF.

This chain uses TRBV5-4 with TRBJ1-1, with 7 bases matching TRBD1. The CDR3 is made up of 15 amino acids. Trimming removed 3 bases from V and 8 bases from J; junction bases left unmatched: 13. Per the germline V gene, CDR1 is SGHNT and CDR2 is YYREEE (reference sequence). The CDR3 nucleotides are TGTGCCAGCAGCTCGGGGACAGTGGGTCCCTTCGAAGCTTTCTTT. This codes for CASSSGTVGPFEAFF.

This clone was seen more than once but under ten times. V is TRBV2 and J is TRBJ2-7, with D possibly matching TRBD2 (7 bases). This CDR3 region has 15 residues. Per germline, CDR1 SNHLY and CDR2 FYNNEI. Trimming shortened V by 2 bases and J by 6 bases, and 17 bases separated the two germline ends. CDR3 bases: TGTGCCAGCAGTGAAACAGGGAGGGTTGAACGCGAGCAGTACTTC. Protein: CASSETGRVEREQYF.

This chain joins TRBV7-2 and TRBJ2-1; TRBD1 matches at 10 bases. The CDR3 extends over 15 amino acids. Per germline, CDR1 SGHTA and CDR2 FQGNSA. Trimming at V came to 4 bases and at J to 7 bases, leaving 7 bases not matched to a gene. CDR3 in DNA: TGTGCCAGCAGCTCGCGACAGGGGGCGCGAAATGAGCAGTTCTTC. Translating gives CASSSRQGARNEQFF.

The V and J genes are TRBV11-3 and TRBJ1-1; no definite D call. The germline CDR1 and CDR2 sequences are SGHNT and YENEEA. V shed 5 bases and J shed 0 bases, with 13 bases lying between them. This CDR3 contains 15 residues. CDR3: CASSPRRTLNTEAFF. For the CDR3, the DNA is TGTGCCAGCAGCCCCCGGAGGACCTTGAACACTGAAGCTTTCTTT.

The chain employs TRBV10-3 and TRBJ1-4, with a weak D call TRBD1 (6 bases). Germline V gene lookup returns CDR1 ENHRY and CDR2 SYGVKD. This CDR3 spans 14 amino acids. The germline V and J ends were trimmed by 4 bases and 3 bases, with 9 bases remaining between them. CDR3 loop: CAISGQAPNEKLFF. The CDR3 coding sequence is TGTGCCATCAGTGGACAGGCCCCTAATGAAAAACTGTTTTTT.

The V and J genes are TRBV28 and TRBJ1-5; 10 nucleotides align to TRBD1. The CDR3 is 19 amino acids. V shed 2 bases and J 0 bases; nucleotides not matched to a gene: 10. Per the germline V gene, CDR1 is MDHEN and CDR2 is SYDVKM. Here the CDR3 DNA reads TGTGCCAGCAGTTTAAGCCCCCGGACAGGGGGATATAGCAATCAGCCCCAGCATTTT. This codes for CASSLSPRTGGYSNQPQHF.

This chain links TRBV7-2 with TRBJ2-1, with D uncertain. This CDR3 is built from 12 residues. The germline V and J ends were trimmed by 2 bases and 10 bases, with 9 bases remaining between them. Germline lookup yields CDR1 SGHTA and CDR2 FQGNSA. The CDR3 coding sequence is TGTGCCAGCAGCTTACTTCCGGAAGAGCAGTTCTTC. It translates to CASSLLPEEQFF.

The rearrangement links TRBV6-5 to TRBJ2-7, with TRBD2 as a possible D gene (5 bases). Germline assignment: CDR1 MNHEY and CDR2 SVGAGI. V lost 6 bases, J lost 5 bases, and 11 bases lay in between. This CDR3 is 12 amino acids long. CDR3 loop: CASRRGGDEQYF. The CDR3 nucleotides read TGTGCCAGCAGACGGGGTGGCGACGAGCAGTACTTC.

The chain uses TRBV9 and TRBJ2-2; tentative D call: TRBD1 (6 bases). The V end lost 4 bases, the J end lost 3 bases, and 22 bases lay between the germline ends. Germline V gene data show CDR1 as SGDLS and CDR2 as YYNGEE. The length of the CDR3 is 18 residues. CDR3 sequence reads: CASSPRGQLRRDTGELFF. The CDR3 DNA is TGTGCCAGCAGCCCGAGAGGACAGTTGCGAAGGGACACCGGGGAGCTGTTTTTT.

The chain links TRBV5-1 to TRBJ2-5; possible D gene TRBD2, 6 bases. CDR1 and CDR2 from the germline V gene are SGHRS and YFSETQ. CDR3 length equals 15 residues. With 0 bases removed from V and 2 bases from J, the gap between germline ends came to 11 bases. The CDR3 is CASSLAPAGQETQYF. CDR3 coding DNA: TGCGCCAGCAGCTTGGCCCCTGCGGGGCAAGAGACCCAGTACTTC.

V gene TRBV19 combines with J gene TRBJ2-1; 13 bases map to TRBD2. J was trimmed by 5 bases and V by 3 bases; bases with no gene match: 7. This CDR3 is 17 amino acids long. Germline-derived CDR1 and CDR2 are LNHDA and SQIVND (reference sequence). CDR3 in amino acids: CASSIGTSGTLHNEQFF. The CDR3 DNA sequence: TGTGCCAGTAGTATTGGGACTAGCGGGACTTTACACAATGAGCAGTTCTTC. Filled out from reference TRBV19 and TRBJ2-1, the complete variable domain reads DGGITQSPKYLFRKEGQNVTLSCEQNLNHDAMYWYRQDPGQGLRLIYYSQIVNDFQKGDIAEGYSVSREKKESFPLTVTSAQKNPTAFYLCASSIGTSGTLHNEQFFGPGTRLTVL.

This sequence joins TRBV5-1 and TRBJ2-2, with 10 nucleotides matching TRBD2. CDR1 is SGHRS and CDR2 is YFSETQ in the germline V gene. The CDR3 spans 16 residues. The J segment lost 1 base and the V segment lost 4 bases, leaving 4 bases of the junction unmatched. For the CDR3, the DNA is TGCGCCAGCAGCGACCTAGCGGGAGAGAACACCGGGGAGCTGTTTTTT. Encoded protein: CASSDLAGENTGELFF.

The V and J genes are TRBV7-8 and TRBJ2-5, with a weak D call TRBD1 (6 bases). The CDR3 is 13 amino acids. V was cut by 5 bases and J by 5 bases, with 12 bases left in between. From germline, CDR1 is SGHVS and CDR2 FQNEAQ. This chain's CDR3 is CASSVDSRETQYF. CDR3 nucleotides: TGTGCCAGCAGCGTGGACAGTCGGGAGACCCAGTACTTC.

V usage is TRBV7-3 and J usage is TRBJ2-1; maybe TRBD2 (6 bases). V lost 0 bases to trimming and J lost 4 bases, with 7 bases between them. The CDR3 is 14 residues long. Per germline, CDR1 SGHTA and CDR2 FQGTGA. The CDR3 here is CASSLTGTYNEQFF. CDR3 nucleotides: TGTGCCAGCAGCTTAACCGGGACTTACAATGAGCAGTTCTTC. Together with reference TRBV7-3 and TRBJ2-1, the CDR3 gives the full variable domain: GAGVSQTPSNKVTEKGKYVELRCDPISGHTALYWYRQSLGQGPEFLIYFQGTGAADDSGLPNDRFFAVRPEGSVSTLKIQRTERGDSAVYLCASSLTGTYNEQFFGPGTRLTVL.

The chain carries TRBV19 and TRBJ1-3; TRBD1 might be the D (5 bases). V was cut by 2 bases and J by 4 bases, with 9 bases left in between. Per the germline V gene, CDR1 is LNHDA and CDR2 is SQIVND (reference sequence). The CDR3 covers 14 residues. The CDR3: CASSIRGVGNTIYF. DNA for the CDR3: TGTGCCAGTAGTATAAGAGGGGTCGGAAACACCATATATTTT. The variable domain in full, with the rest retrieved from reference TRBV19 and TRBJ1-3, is DGGITQSPKYLFRKEGQNVTLSCEQNLNHDAMYWYRQDPGQGLRLIYYSQIVNDFQKGDIAEGYSVSREKKESFPLTVTSAQKNPTAFYLCASSIRGVGNTIYFGEGSWLTVV.